The entry that follows covers one T cell receptor beta chain sequence. The antigen is unknown. Germline V gene sequence: CDR1 SGHAT, CDR2 FQNNGV. This CDR3 spans 13 amino acids. TCRdb re-called the 5' RACE reads and gives one entry per CDR3 protein, without DNA. Recorded for this sample: around 150,000 distinct CDR3 sequences. This record belongs to a study of monozygotic twins with inflammatory bowel disease. General observations from the study: Repertoire similarity did not separate concordant from discordant twins, possibly from limited power. A reduction in TCRbeta diversity (inverse Simpson) was seen in IBD patients relative to healthy co-twins. Reduced clonotype sharing with other individuals was observed in IBD patients relative to healthy twins, especially with disease activity.

The origin of this receptor is a human donor with ulcerative colitis or Crohn's disease, or a healthy co-twin of an affected twin (not recorded which). Sample: blood. This sequence joins TRBV11-2 and TRBJ2-5; TCRdb selects TRBD1, and the lack of DNA leaves this call unchecked. The chain's CDR3 is CASSLSLRETQYF.